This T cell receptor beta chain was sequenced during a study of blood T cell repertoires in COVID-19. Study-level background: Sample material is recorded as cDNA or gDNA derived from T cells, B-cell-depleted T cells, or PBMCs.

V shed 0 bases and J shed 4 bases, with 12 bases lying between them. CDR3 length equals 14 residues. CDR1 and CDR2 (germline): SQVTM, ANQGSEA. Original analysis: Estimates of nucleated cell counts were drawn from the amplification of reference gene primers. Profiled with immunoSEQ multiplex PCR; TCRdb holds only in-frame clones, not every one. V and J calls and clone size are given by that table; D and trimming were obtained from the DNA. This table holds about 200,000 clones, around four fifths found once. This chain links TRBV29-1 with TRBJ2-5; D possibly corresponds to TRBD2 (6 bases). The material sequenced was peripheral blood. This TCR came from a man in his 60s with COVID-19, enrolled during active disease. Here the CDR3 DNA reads TGCAGCGTTGAAGATCTAGCGCCCCGAGAGACCCAGTACTTC. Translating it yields CSVEDLAPRETQYF. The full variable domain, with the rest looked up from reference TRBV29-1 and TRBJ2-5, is SAVISQKPSRDICQRGTSLTIQCQVDSQVTMMFWYRQQPGQSLTLIATANQGSEATYESGFVIDKFPISRPNLTFSTLTVSNMSPEDSSIYLCSVEDLAPRETQYFGPGTRLLVL.